One and the same sample provided the 4 T cell receptor beta chains below, sequenced in a study of shared clonotypes between healthy human individuals. CD8 cells regarded as naive lacked CD45RO, were positively chosen for CCR7, and omitted terminally differentiated effector memory CD45RA+ cells. The method was immunoSEQ multiplex PCR; TCRdb's version includes in-frame clones alone and lacks a portion of them. The sample carries around 580,000 clones, roughly 98% recorded once. The sequencing input was naive CD8+ T cells sorted from blood. The origin of the receptors is a man aged 25-45 years in good health.

This clone showed up just once. The V and J genes are TRBV7-3 and TRBJ2-2, with 8 bases identical to TRBD2. The J segment lost 4 bases and the V segment lost 8 bases, leaving 6 bases of the junction unmatched. CDR3 length equals 14 residues. Germline V gene sequence: CDR1 SGHTA, CDR2 FQGTGA. As DNA, the CDR3 is TGTGCCAGCTCCTGGGCGGGAGGCACCGGGGAGCTGTTTTTT. Translation: CASSWAGGTGELFF.

J is TRBJ2-5 and V is TRBV9; D is perhaps TRBD1 (6 bases). CDR3 length: 18 amino acids. Germline V CDR1 and CDR2: SGDLS, YYNGEE. With 1 base removed from V and 5 bases from J, the gap between germline ends came to 24 bases. The CDR3 DNA sequence: TGTGCCAGCAGCGTATTAGGGGGTAGGTCTCGCTGGGCGGAGACCCAGTACTTC. Encoded protein: CASSVLGGRSRWAETQYF. The variable domain in full, with the rest retrieved from reference TRBV9 and TRBJ2-5, is DSGVTQTPKHLITATGQRVTLRCSPRSGDLSVYWYQQSLDQGLQFLIQYYNGEERAKGNILERFSAQQFPDLHSELNLSSLELGDSALYFCASSVLGGRSRWAETQYFGPGTRLLVL.

V is TRBV7-9 and J is TRBJ2-3, with D perhaps TRBD1 or TRBD2 (7 bases each). Germline CDR1 is SEHNR and CDR2 is FQNEAQ (reference sequence). The CDR3 is made up of 17 amino acids. V lost 2 bases to trimming and J lost 3 bases, with 18 bases between them. CDR3 residues: CASSLRGRESRTDTQYF. The CDR3 DNA sequence: TGTGCCAGCAGCTTAAGGGGGCGGGAGAGCAGAACAGATACGCAGTATTTT.

This CDR3 is CAWSRDTYEQYF. DNA for the CDR3: TGTGCCTGGTCAAGGGATACGTACGAGCAGTACTTC. The V gene is TRBV30, the J gene TRBJ2-7; D remains ambiguous. Germline V CDR1 and CDR2: GTSNPN, SVGIG (reference sequence). The CDR3 has 12 amino acids. V shed 5 bases and J shed 4 bases, with 12 bases lying between them.